Listed below are T cell receptor beta chains from one sample, sequenced in a study of monozygotic twins with inflammatory bowel disease. TCRdb reprocessed the 5' RACE reads; each CDR3 protein has one entry and no DNA is given. Seen in this sample are about 300,000 distinct CDR3 sequences; the ten most common clones hold over 5%. The sample comprised blood. Source of these receptors: a human donor with ulcerative colitis or Crohn's disease, or a healthy co-twin of an affected twin (not recorded which). CDR3s include the opening cysteine and the closing phenylalanine or tryptophan.

v_gene	j_gene	CDR3aa
TRBV6-2/TRBV6-3	TRBJ2-1	CASRNRLAGGPVNNEQFF
TRBV6-1	TRBJ1-5	CASSSRDSNQPQHF
TRBV9	TRBJ2-1	CASSVGQGSEQFF
TRBV3-1	TRBJ2-2	CASSQDPKTRYTGELFF
TRBV5-1	TRBJ2-7	CASSLGLDEQYF
TRBV10-3	TRBJ2-3	CATAPQGLDTQYF
TRBV7-9	TRBJ2-7	CASSFRDSVNYEQYF
TRBV28	TRBJ2-1	CASSAPGTGKYNEQFF
TRBV29-1	TRBJ1-2	CSVRPLSGQGYTF
TRBV7-9	TRBJ2-7	CASSLTRAGNYEQYF
TRBV7-2	TRBJ1-4	CASSRTGGEKLFF
TRBV10-3	TRBJ2-3	CAISDWNGDTQYF
TRBV6-1	TRBJ2-1	CASSKAGDSYNEQFF
TRBV12-3/TRBV12-4	TRBJ2-3	CASSFLAGTDTQYF
TRBV6-2/TRBV6-3	TRBJ1-1	CASTRGGFTEAFF
TRBV24-1	TRBJ2-7	CATSDFDPIQENLYEQYF
TRBV28	TRBJ2-5	CALGGGSVQETQYF
TRBV28	TRBJ1-3	CASSSGGVGNTIYF
TRBV18	TRBJ2-2	CASSPRSGELFF
TRBV5-1	TRBJ1-1	CASSLQDRSTEAFF
TRBV10-3	TRBJ1-6	CAITGTTDSPLHF
TRBV9	TRBJ2-3	CASSVDPGSTDTQYF
TRBV5-5	TRBJ1-6	CASSLLGDNSPLHF
TRBV27	TRBJ2-5	CASKTTSGKETQYF
TRBV4-1	TRBJ1-5	CASSSVTGGGQPQHF
TRBV7-8	TRBJ1-5	CASSFSGGKQPQHF
TRBV4-3	TRBJ1-4	CASSRDGGAEGEKLFF
TRBV6-6	TRBJ2-3	CASSTRTGADTQYF
TRBV9	TRBJ2-2	CASSVAASVGELLF
TRBV6-1	TRBJ2-3	CASTGRLAGADTQYF
TRBV29-1	TRBJ2-5	CSTKTGTLSETQYF
TRBV6-5	TRBJ1-5	CASSYRGLDQPQHF
TRBV5-1	TRBJ2-1	CASSSGTTYYNEQFF
TRBV5-4	TRBJ2-5	CASSTGLALETQYF